The entry that follows covers one T cell receptor beta chain sequence. Its antigen is unidentified. Germline CDR1 SGDLS, CDR2 YYNGEE. The CDR3 runs to 14 residues. The V and J ends lost 10 bases and 8 bases respectively, with 21 bases between them. This specimen belongs to a study of metastatic and nonmetastatic thyroid tumors. Study information: Repertoires of blood and of tissue (tumor or nodule) from malignant and benign thyroid patients were compared.

No treatment of any kind had been given to any patient before thyroid surgery. Study-wide findings and caveats: Versus benign nodules, malignant thyroid tumors reportedly had significantly higher TCR beta diversity, in blood and tumor.

As handled by the study authors: A distant-metastasis classifier for papillary thyroid cancer was built using CDR3 differences across clinicopathological groups. TCRdb reassembled clones from the PCR reads with MiXCR. The V and J calls, along with clone size, are taken from TCRdb and not from the paper's own processing. The repertoire has some 83,000 clones, about 12% of them found once; the top ten carry around 8.8%. This rearrangement joins TRBV9 to TRBJ1-4; D may be TRBD1 (5 bases). This sequence was found in a female donor with papillary thyroid cancer or a benign thyroid nodule (not recorded which). Some clones in this sample may be carry-over from other donors' samples. The sequenced material came from tumor tissue. In DNA, the CDR3 is TGTGCCTCTACTAGGGGCCCTCGGAAAGAAAAACTGTTTTTT. Amino acids: CASTRGPRKEKLFF.